The sequence of this T cell receptor (beta chain) was determined in a study of T-cell memory formation after mild COVID-19. Constant-segment-primed 5'RACE gave TCR alpha and TCR beta cDNA libraries with sample barcodes and UMIs. TCRdb itself ran the 5' RACE reads through MiXCR, one entry per CDR3 protein. The table includes about 500,000 distinct CDR3 sequences, about a fifth detected once. There are a few counts of this clonotype. Its matching antigen is unknown. Germline assignment: CDR1 SGHAT and CDR2 FQNNGV. V gave up 4 bases and J gave up 8 bases, with 15 bases separating them. This CDR3 has 14 amino acids. Study results and limitations: Cross-reactive memory apparently joined, as some responding clones appeared in pre-infection memory. There was no confirmation that second-wave clones peaking on day 37 were SARS-CoV-2 specific.

The sequenced material came from PBMCs or a T cell subset sorted from them (not recorded which). V usage is TRBV11-2 and J usage is TRBJ1-3; D may be TRBD1 (6 bases). This clonotype was obtained from an adult woman who had mild COVID-19 (a few samples of this study predate the infection). Cell type and time point are not known. In DNA, the CDR3 is TGTGCCAGCAGCTGGAGAGGGGGGCTGGACACCATATATTTT. Protein product: CASSWRGGLDTIYF.